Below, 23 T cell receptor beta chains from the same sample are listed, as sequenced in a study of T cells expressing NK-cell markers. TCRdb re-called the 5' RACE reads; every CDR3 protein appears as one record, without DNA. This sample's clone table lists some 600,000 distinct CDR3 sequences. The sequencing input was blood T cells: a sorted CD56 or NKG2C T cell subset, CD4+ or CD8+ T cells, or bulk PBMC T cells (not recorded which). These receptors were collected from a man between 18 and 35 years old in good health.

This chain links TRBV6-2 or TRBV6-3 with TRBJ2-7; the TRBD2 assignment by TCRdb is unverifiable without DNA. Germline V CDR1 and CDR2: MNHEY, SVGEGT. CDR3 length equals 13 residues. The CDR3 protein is CASTGGLLYEQYF.

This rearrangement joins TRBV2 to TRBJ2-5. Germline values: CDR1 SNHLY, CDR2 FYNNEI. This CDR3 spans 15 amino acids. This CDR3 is CASSEIINRKETQYF.

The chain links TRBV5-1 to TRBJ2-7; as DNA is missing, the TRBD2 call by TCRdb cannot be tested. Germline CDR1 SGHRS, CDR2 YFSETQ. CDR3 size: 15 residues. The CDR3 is CASSLEAGPGYEQYF.

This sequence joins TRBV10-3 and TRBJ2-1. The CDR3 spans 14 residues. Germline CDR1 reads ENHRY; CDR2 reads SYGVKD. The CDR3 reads CAISEASSLNEQFF.

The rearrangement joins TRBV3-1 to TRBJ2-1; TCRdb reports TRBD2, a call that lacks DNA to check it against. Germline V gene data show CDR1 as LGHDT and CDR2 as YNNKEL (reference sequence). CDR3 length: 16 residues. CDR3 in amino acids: CASSQDVSGDYNEQFF.

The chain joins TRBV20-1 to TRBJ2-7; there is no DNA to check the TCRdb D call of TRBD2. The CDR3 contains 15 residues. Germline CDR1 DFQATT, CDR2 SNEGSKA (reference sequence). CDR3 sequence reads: CSARDAGTSPYNEYF.

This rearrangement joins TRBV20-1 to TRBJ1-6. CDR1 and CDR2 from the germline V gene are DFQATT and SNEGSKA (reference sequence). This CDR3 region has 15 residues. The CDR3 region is CSARSVGDGNSPLHF.

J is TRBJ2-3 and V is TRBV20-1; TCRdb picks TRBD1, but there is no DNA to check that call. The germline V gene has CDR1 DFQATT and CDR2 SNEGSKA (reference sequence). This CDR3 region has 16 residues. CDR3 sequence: CSARDSGQGFTDTQYF.

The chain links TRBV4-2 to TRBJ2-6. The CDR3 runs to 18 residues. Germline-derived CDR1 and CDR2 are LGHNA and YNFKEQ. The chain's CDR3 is CASSQVVAGGSGANVLTF.

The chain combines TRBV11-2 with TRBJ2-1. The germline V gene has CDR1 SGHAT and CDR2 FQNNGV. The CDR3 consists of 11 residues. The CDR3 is CASSFTQEQFF. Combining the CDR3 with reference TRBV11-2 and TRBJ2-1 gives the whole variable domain EAGVAQSPRYKIIEKRQSVAFWCNPISGHATLYWYQQILGQGPKLLIQFQNNGVVDDSQLPKDRFSAERLKGVDSTLKIQPAKLEDSAVYLCASSFTQEQFFGPGTRLTVL.

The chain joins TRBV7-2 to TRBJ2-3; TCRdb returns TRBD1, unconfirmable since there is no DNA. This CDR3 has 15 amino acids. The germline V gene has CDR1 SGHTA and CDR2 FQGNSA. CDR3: CASSWGQGSTDTQYF. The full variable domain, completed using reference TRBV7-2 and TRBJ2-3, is GAGVSQSPSNKVTEKGKDVELRCDPISGHTALYWYRQSLGQGLEFLIYFQGNSAPDKSGLPSDRFSAERTGGSVSTLTIQRTQQEDSAVYLCASSWGQGSTDTQYFGPGTRLTVL.

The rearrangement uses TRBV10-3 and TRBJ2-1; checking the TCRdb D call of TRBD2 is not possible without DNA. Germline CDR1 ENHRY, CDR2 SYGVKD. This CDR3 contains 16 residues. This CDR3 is CAISPAGGAGSFEQFF.

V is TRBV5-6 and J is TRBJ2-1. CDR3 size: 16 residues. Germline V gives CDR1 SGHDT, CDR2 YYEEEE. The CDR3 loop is CASSLLREILYNEQFF.

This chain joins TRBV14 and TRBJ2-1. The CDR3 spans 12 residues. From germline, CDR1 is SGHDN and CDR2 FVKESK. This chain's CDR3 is CASSQDSIKQFF.

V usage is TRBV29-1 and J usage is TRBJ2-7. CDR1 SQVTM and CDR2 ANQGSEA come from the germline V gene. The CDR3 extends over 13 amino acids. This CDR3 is CSVKTGLLDEQYF.

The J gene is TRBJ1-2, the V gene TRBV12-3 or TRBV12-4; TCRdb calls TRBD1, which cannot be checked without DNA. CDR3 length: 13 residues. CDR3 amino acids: CASTGVPNYGYTF.

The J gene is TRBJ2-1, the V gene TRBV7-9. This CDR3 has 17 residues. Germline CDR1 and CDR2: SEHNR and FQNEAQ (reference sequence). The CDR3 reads CASSLALGLSLDNEQFF. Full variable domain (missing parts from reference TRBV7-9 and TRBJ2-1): DTGVSQNPRHKITKRGQNVTFRCDPISEHNRLYWYRQTLGQGPEFLTYFQNEAQLEKSRLLSDRFSAERPKGSFSTLEIQRTEQGDSAMYLCASSLALGLSLDNEQFFGPGTRLTVL.

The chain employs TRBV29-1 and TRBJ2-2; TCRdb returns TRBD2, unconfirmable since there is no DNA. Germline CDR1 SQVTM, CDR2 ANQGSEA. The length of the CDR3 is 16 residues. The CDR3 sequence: CSVAKPVLAGTGELFF.

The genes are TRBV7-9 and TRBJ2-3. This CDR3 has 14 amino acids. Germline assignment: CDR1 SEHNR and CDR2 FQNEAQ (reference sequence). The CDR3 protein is CASSFGHSTDTQYF.

The CDR3: CAPLGKADLYEQYF. The rearrangement joins TRBV19 to TRBJ2-7; the TCRdb call, TRBD1, lacks DNA for checking. The V gene's germline CDR1 is LNHDA and CDR2 SQIVND (reference sequence). This CDR3 contains 14 residues.

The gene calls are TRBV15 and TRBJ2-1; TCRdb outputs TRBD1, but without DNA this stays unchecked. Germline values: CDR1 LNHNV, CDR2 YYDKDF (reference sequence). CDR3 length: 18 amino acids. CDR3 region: CATLGRMMAAASYNEQFF. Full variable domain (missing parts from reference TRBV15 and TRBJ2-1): DAMVIQNPRYQVTQFGKPVTLSCSQTLNHNVMYWYQQKSSQAPKLLFHYYDKDFNNEADTPDNFQSRRPNTSFCFLDIRSPGLGDTAMYLCATLGRMMAAASYNEQFFGPGTRLTVL.

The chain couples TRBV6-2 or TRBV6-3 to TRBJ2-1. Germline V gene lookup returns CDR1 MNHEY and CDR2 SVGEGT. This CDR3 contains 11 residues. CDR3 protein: CASSYSYSLFF.

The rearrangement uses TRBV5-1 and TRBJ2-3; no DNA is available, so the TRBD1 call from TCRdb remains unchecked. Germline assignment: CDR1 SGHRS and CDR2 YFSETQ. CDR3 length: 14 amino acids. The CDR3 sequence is CASNPGRGTDTQYF.